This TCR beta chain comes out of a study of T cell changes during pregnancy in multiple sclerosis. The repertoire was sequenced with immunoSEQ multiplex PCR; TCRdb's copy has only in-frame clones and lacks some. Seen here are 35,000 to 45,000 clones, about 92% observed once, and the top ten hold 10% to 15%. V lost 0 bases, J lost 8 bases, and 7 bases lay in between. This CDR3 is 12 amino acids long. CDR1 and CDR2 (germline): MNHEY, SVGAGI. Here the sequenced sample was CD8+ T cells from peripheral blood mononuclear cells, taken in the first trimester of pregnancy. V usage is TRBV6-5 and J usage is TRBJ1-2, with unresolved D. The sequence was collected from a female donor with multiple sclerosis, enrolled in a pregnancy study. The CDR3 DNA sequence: TGTGCCAGCAGTTACTCGGGCACAGGCTACACCTTC. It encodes CASSYSGTGYTF.